A single sample is the source of the 14 T cell receptor beta chains below, sequenced in a study of blood T cell repertoires in COVID-19. Assay used: immunoSEQ multiplex PCR; TCRdb lists only in-frame clones, some missing. The repertoire holds hundreds of thousands of clones, with 86% as singletons. The specimen was PBMCs or T cells enriched from blood (not recorded which). The source of these receptors is a man younger than 35 who had recovered from COVID-19.

This chain links TRBV5-1 with TRBJ2-1; the match to TRBD2 covers 7 bases. The CDR3 has 17 residues. Germline V gene data show CDR1 as SGHRS and CDR2 as YFSETQ. V was clipped by 1 base and J by 7 bases; unmatched bases: 14. The CDR3 sequence: CASSLILREPWGNEQFF. CDR3 DNA sequence: TGCGCCAGCAGCTTGATATTGCGGGAGCCCTGGGGTAATGAGCAGTTCTTC.

The genes are TRBV18 and TRBJ2-7, with 7 nucleotides matching TRBD2. The V segment lost 3 bases and the J segment 3 bases; nucleotides outside the gene matches: 5. Per germline, CDR1 KGHSH and CDR2 LQKENI. This CDR3 contains 14 residues. The DNA of the CDR3 is TGTGCCAGCTCACCCGGGACTACCAACTACGAGCAGTACTTC. It translates to CASSPGTTNYEQYF.

V is TRBV7-9 and J is TRBJ2-7; D ambiguous. The CDR3 totals 12 residues. Germline CDR1 SEHNR, CDR2 FQNEAQ (reference sequence). V gave up 5 bases and J gave up 3 bases, with 8 bases separating them. Written as DNA, the CDR3 is TGTGCCAGCAGCAAAAACATCTACGAGCAGTACTTC. It codes for CASSKNIYEQYF.

Written as DNA, the CDR3 is TGTGCCAGCAGCGAGACCGGGGGGCAGGGGAGGGAGACCCAGTACTTC. This gives the protein CASSETGGQGRETQYF. The gene calls are TRBV9 and TRBJ2-5; TRBD2 is a possible D gene (7 bases). The CDR3 runs 16 residues. Per the germline V gene, CDR1 is SGDLS and CDR2 is YYNGEE. V gave up 3 bases and J gave up 5 bases, with 20 bases separating them.

This chain connects TRBV27 to TRBJ1-1; perhaps TRBD1 as D (6 bases). CDR3 length: 16 amino acids. V was cut by 6 bases and J by 2 bases, with 19 bases left in between. Germline-derived CDR1 and CDR2 are MNHEY and SMNVEV (reference sequence). DNA for the CDR3: TGTGCCAGCAGCACGATCCCGACAGGAGAAAACACTGAAGCTTTCTTT. Amino acids: CASSTIPTGENTEAFF.

V and J are TRBV2 and TRBJ1-1, with D maybe TRBD1 (6 bases). The CDR3 runs 15 residues. The V and J ends lost 1 base and 1 base respectively, with 10 bases between them. The germline CDR1 and CDR2 sequences are SNHLY and FYNNEI. CDR3 nucleotide sequence: TGTGCCAGCAGTGAAGGTACAGGGAAGAACACTGAAGCTTTCTTT. Protein: CASSEGTGKNTEAFF.

The chain links TRBV11-2 to TRBJ2-2; possible D gene TRBD2, 5 bases. The CDR3 loop spans 15 amino acids. From germline, CDR1 is SGHAT and CDR2 FQNNGV. The V end was cut by 5 bases, the J end by 4 bases, with 14 bases between. CDR3 loop: CASSLVQEGTGELFF. As DNA, the CDR3 is TGTGCCAGCAGCCTGGTACAAGAGGGCACCGGGGAGCTGTTTTTT.

This chain joins TRBV19 and TRBJ1-1, with D uncertain. The CDR3 covers 13 residues. V shed 6 bases and J shed 2 bases, with 10 bases lying between them. CDR1 and CDR2 (germline): LNHDA, SQIVND (reference sequence). In DNA form, the CDR3 reads TGTGCCAGTAGGGAGCACTTCAACACTGAAGCTTTCTTT. Translated: CASREHFNTEAFF.

This clone has a single count. The chain uses TRBV11-3 and TRBJ1-1; possible D gene TRBD1, 5 bases. V was trimmed by 5 bases and J by 0 bases, leaving 16 bases between them. CDR1 and CDR2 from the germline V gene are SGHNT and YENEEA. The CDR3 loop spans 16 amino acids. The CDR3 DNA follows: TGTGCCAGCAGCCCCCGGGGGGGTCAGGTGAACACTGAAGCTTTCTTT. This codes for CASSPRGGQVNTEAFF.

The chain uses TRBV29-1 and TRBJ2-3; TRBD2 matches 7 bases. From germline, CDR1 is SQVTM and CDR2 ANQGSEA. This CDR3 has 14 residues. After removal of 4 bases from V and 5 bases from J, the junction contained 9 bases not matched to a gene. The CDR3 sequence is CSVALALGEDTQYF. In DNA, the CDR3 is TGCAGCGTTGCACTAGCGTTGGGGGAAGATACGCAGTATTTT.

The CDR3 bases are TGTGCCAGCAGTAGAAGCGGGAGTACGTACGAGCAGTACTTC. Translation: CASSRSGSTYEQYF. This sequence joins TRBV28 and TRBJ2-7, with 8 bases fitting TRBD2. This CDR3 region has 14 residues. Germline CDR1 MDHEN, CDR2 SYDVKM. V lost 5 bases to trimming and J lost 4 bases; unmatched junction nucleotides: 7.

This clone was detected only once. CDR3 loop: CASSLLAGGRDEQYF. Here the CDR3 DNA reads TGTGCCAGCAGCTTACTAGCGGGGGGGCGCGACGAGCAGTACTTC. The genes are TRBV7-8 and TRBJ2-7; 12 nucleotides line up with TRBD2. From germline, CDR1 is SGHVS and CDR2 FQNEAQ. V was clipped by 2 bases and J by 5 bases; unmatched bases: 4. This CDR3 is built from 15 residues.

J is TRBJ2-7 and V is TRBV11-3, with TRBD1 matching over 9 bases. There are 15 residues in the CDR3. Trimming at V came to 5 bases and at J to 4 bases, leaving 9 bases not matched to a gene. From germline, CDR1 is SGHNT and CDR2 YENEEA. The CDR3: CASSRAGQGIYEQYF. The CDR3 DNA reads as TGTGCCAGCAGCAGGGCAGGACAGGGGATTTACGAGCAGTACTTC.

The V gene is TRBV5-6, the J gene TRBJ1-3; D ambiguous. V shed 1 base and J shed 8 bases, with 16 bases lying between them. This CDR3 comprises 15 residues. CDR1 and CDR2 (germline): SGHDT, YYEEEE. CDR3 DNA: TGTGCCAGCAGCTTGATGTCGGCTAGGCGGGACACCATATATTTT. Its protein is CASSLMSARRDTIYF.